The clone carrying this T cell receptor beta chain was seen more than once but under ten times. The antigen remains undetermined. Profiling relied on immunoSEQ multiplex PCR, and the TCRdb table lists in-frame clones only, not all of them. The repertoire has about 260,000 clones, around 90% of them found once; the top ten carry approximately 3%. The treatment: around 19 received Ad26.COV2.S at low or high dose, single or two shots; 5 received placebo; per-sample allocation not given. Sampling took place 63 days after the first vaccine or placebo injection. This sample stems from a study of Ad26.COV2.S vaccination and SARS-CoV-2 variants. Study information: Ad26.COV2.S, an intramuscular injection, was given once or twice 56 days apart. Regarding the study as a whole: Across vaccine and placebo recipients, the breadth of non-spike TCRs was similar.

The CDR3 totals 14 residues. V was pared by 4 bases and J by 0 bases, with 9 bases between. The V gene's germline CDR1 is GTSNPN and CDR2 SVGIG (reference sequence). Sequenced material: peripheral blood, taken in a trial of Ad26.COV2.S vaccine versus placebo. This TCR was sampled from a person between 18 and 60 years old who received the Ad26.COV2.S COVID-19 vaccine or a placebo. The gene calls are TRBV30 and TRBJ1-4, with a tentative D call TRBD1 (5 bases). The CDR3 here is CAWTRTTTNEKLFF. CDR3 sequence (DNA): TGTGCCTGGACTCGGACAACAACTAATGAAAAACTGTTTTTT.